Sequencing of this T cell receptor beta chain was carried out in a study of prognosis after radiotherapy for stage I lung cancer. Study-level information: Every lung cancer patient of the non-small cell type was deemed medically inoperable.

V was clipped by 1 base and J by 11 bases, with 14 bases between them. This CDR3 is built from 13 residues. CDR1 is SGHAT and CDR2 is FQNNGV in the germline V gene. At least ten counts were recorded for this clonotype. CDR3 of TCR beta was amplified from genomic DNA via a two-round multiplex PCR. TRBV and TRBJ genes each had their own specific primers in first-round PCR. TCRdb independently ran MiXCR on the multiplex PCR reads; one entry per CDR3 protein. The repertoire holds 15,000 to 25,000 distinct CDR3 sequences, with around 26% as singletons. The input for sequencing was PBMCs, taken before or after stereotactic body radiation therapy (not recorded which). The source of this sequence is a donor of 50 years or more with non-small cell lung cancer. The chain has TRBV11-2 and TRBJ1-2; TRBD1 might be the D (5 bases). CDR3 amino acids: CASSLGRQWGYTF. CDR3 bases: TGTGCCAGCAGCTTAGGGCGACAGTGGGGATACACCTTC.